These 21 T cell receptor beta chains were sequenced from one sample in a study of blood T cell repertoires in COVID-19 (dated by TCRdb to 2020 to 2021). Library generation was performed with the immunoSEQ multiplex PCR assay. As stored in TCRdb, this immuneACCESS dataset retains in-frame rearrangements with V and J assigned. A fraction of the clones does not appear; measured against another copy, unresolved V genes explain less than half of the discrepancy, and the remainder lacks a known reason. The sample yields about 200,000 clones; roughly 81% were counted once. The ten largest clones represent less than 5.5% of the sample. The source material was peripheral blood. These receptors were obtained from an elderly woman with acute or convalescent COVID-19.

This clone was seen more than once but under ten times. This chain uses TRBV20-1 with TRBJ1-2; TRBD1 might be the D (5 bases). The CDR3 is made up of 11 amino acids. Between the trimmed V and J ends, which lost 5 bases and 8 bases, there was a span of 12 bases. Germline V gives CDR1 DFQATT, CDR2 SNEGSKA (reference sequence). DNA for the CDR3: TGCAGTGCTGTACGGGGGGTAGGCTACACCTTC. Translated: CSAVRGVGYTF.

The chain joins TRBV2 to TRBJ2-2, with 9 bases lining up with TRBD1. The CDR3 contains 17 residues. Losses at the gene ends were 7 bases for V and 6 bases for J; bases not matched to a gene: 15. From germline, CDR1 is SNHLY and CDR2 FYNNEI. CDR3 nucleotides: TGTGCCAGCACCCGGGACAGGGTGGCCCCATCGTCCGGGGAGCTGTTTTTT. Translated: CASTRDRVAPSSGELFF.

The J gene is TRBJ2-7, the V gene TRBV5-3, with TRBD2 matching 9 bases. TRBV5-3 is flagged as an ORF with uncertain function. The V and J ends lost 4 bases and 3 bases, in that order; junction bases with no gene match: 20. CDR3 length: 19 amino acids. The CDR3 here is CARSPRAGGCLGNDYEQYF. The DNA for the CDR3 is TGTGCCAGAAGCCCCCGAGCGGGAGGATGTTTGGGCAACGACTACGAGCAGTACTTC.

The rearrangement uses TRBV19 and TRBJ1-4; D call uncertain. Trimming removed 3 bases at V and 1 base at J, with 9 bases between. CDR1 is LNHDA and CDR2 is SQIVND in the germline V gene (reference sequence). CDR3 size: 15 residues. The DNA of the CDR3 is TGTGCCAGTAGTATGAGACGGGGAACTAATGAAAAACTGTTTTTT. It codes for CASSMRRGTNEKLFF.

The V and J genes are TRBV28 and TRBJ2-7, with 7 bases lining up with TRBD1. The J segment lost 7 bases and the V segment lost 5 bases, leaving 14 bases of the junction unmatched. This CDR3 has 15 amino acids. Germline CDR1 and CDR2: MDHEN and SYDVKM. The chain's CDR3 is CASSKKGAGTGEQYF. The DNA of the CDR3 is TGTGCCAGCAGTAAAAAGGGGGCAGGAACGGGGGAGCAGTACTTC.

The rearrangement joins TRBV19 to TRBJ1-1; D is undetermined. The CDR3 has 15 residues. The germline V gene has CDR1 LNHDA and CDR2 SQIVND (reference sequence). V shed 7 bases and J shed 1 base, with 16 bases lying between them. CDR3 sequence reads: CASKGKLGRNTEAFF. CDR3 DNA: TGTGCCAGTAAGGGAAAACTAGGACGGAACACTGAAGCTTTCTTT.

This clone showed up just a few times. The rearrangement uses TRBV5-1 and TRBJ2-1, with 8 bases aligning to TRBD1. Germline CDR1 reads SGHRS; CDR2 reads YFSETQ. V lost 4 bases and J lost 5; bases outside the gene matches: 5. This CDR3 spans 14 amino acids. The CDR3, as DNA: TGCGCCAGCAGCCTACAGGGGGAGGACAATGAGCAGTTCTTC. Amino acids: CASSLQGEDNEQFF. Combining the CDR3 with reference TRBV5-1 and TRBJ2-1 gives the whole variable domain KAGVTQTPRYLIKTRGQQVTLSCSPISGHRSVSWYQQTPGQGLQFLFEYFSETQRNKGNFPGRFSGRQFSNSRSEMNVSTLELGDSALYLCASSLQGEDNEQFFGPGTRLTVL.

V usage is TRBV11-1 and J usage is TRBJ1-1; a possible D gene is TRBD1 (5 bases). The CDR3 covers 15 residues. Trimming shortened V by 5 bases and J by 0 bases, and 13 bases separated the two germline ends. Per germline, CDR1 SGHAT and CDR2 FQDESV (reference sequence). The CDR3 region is CASSPRQMMNTEAFF. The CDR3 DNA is TGTGCCAGCAGCCCCAGACAGATGATGAACACTGAAGCTTTCTTT.

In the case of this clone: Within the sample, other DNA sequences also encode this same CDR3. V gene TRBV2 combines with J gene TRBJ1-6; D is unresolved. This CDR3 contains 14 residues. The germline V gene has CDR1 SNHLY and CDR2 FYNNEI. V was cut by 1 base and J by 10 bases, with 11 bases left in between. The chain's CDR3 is CASSEEYRASPLHF. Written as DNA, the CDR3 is TGTGCCAGCAGTGAAGAGTACAGAGCCTCACCCCTCCACTTT.

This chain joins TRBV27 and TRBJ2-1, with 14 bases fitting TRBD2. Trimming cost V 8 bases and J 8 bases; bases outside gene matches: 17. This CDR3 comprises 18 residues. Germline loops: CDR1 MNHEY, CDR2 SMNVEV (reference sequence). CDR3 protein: CASGVVGTGTSGSDEQFF. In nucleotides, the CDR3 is TGTGCCAGCGGGGTAGTTGGGACTGGGACTAGCGGGAGTGATGAGCAGTTCTTC.

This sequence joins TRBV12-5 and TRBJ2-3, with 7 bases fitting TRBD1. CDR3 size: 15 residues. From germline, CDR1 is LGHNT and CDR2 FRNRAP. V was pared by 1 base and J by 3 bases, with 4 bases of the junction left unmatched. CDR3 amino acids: CASGLEGASTDTQYF. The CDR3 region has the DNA TGTGCTAGTGGTTTGGAGGGGGCATCTACAGATACGCAGTATTTT.

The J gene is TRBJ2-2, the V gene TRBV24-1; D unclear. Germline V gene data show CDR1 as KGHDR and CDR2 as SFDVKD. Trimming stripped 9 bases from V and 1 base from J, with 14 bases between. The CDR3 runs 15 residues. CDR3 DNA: TGTGCCACCTCCGGGTCTCATTTGAACACCGGGGAGCTGTTTTTT. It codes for CATSGSHLNTGELFF.

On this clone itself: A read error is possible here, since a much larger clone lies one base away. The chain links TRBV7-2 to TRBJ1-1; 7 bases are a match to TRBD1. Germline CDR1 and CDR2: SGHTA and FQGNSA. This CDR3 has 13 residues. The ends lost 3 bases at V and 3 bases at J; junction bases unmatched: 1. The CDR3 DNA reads TGTGCCAGCAGCTTCGGACAGGACACTGAAGCTTTCTTT. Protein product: CASSFGQDTEAFF.

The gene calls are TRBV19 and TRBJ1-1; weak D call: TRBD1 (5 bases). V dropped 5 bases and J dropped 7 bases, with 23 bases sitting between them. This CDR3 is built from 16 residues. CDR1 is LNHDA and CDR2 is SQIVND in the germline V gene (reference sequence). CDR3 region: CASSGWGVPSSNEAFF. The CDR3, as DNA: TGTGCCAGTAGTGGGTGGGGGGTCCCATCGTCAAATGAAGCTTTCTTT. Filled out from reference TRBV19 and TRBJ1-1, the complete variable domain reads DGGITQSPKYLFRKEGQNVTLSCEQNLNHDAMYWYRQDPGQGLRLIYYSQIVNDFQKGDIAEGYSVSREKKESFPLTVTSAQKNPTAFYLCASSGWGVPSSNEAFFGQGTRLTVV.

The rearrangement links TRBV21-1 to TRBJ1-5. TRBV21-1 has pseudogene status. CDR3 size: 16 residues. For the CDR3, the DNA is TGTGCCAGCAGCAAAGTGAGGAGGGGTAGCAATCAGCCCCAGCATTTT. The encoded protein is CASSKVRRGSNQPQHF.

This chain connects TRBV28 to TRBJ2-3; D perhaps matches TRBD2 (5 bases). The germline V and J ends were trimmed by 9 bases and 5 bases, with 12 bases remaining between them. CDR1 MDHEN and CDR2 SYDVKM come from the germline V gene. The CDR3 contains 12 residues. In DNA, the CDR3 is TGTGCCAGTACCGGGGTACGAGATACGCAGTATTTT. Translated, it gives CASTGVRDTQYF.

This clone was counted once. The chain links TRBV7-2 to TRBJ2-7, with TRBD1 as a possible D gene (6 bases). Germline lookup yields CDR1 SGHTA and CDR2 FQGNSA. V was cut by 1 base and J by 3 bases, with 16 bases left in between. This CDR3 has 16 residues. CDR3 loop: CASSLDLVEGGYEQYF. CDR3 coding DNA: TGTGCCAGCAGCTTAGATCTAGTTGAAGGGGGCTACGAGCAGTACTTC.

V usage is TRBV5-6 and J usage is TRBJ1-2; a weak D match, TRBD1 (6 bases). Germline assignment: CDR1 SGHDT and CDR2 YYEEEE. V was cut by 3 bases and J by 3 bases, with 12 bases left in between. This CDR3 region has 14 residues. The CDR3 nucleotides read TGTGCCAGCAGCTCTGGACAGAACCACTATGGCTACACCTTC. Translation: CASSSGQNHYGYTF.

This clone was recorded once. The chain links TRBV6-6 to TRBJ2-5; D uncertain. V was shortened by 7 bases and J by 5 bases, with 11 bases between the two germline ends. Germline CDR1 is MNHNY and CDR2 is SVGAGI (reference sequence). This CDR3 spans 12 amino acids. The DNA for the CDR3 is TGTGCCAGCACCAACCCTCGGGAGACCCAGTACTTC. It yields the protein CASTNPRETQYF.

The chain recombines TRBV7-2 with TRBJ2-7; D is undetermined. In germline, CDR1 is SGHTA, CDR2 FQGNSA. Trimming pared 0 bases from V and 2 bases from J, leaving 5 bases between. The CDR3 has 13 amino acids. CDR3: CASSLAATYEQYF. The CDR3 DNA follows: TGTGCCAGCAGCTTAGCCGCTACCTACGAGCAGTACTTC. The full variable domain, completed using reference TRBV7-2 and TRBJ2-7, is GAGVSQSPSNKVTEKGKDVELRCDPISGHTALYWYRQSLGQGLEFLIYFQGNSAPDKSGLPSDRFSAERTGGSVSTLTIQRTQQEDSAVYLCASSLAATYEQYFGPGTRLTVT.

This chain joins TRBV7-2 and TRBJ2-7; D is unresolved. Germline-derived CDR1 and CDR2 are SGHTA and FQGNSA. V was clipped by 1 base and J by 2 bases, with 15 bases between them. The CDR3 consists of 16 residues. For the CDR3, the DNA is TGTGCCAGCAGCTTAGAATACACCCGAGGCACCTACGAGCAGTACTTC. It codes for CASSLEYTRGTYEQYF.